Below, 27 T cell receptor beta chains from the same sample are listed, as sequenced in a study of T cells in Graves' hyperthyroidism and ophthalmopathy. The CDR3 regions of TCR beta were amplified from RNA transcripts. During a first-round RT-PCR of the TCR CDR3, the HTBI primer set was used. TCRdb re-analysed the multiplex PCR reads in MiXCR, keeping a single row per CDR3 protein. The table has under 750,000 distinct CDR3 sequences, approximately 18% seen once. Material: blood. The receptors were sampled from a woman aged 50 to 60 with Graves' hyperthyroidism that later progressed to Graves' ophthalmopathy.

This clonotype came up many times. The V call is TRBV7-8, the J call TRBJ1-6; D gene ambiguous. Germline V gene data show CDR1 as SGHVS and CDR2 as FQNEAQ. The CDR3 contains 14 residues. V dropped 2 bases and J dropped 7 bases, with 9 bases sitting between them. The CDR3 region has the DNA TGTGCCAGCAGCTTACAGGCAGTGAATTCACCCCTCCACTTT. It is translated as CASSLQAVNSPLHF.

In its sample, this clonotype was seen many times. This chain uses TRBV12-3 or TRBV12-4 with TRBJ2-1; TRBD1 matches at 9 bases. The CDR3 is made up of 13 amino acids. J gave up 6 bases and V 6 bases, and 3 bases lay outside the gene matches. CDR3 region: CASSPGQGNEQFF. The DNA for the CDR3 is TGTGCCAGCAGCCCGGGACAGGGCAATGAGCAGTTCTTC.

The V call is TRBV6-1, the J call TRBJ1-5; D uncertain. There are 13 residues in the CDR3. V lost 8 bases to trimming and J lost 0 bases, with 8 bases between them. Germline V lookup: CDR1 MNHNS, CDR2 SASEGT. CDR3 sequence (DNA): TGTGCCAGCGTTGCAGATAGCAATCAGCCCCAGCATTTT. Translation gives CASVADSNQPQHF.

V is TRBV4-1 and J is TRBJ2-2, with D uncertain. CDR1 and CDR2 from the germline V gene are MGHRA and YSYEKL. Trimming shortened V by 3 bases and J by 5 bases, and 19 bases separated the two germline ends. The CDR3 has 17 amino acids. CDR3 in amino acids: CASSHPGERLSTGELFF. The CDR3 DNA reads TGCGCCAGCAGCCACCCAGGCGAACGACTCAGTACCGGGGAGCTGTTTTTT.

The sample holds many counts of this clonotype. The chain uses TRBV2 and TRBJ2-7, with D possibly matching TRBD2 (6 bases). In germline, CDR1 is SNHLY, CDR2 FYNNEI. The CDR3 is 15 amino acids. V was pared by 8 bases and J by 0 bases, with 17 bases between. The CDR3: CASLISGRTSYEQYF. The CDR3 nucleotides read TGTGCCAGCCTGATCAGTGGGAGGACCTCCTACGAGCAGTACTTC.

The V and J genes are TRBV20-1 and TRBJ2-7, with D possibly being TRBD1 (6 bases). CDR3 length equals 13 residues. The germline CDR1 and CDR2 sequences are DFQATT and SNEGSKA (reference sequence). Trimming took off 3 bases at V and 3 bases at J, with 12 bases between the two ends. For the CDR3, the DNA is TGCAGTGCTAGCTCAGGGGTAAGCTACGAGCAGTACTTC. Translation gives CSASSGVSYEQYF.

This clonotype was counted at least ten times. The chain uses TRBV12-3 or TRBV12-4 and TRBJ2-5, with TRBD2 matching over 16 bases. The CDR3 length is 17 residues. Trimming took 6 bases from V and 5 from J; bases not matched to a gene: 9. The DNA of the CDR3 is TGTGCCAGCAGCCCCGGGACTAGCGGGGGGGCCCGGGAGACCCAGTACTTC. Protein: CASSPGTSGGARETQYF.

This clonotype was counted at least ten times. This chain joins TRBV12-3 or TRBV12-4 and TRBJ2-5; 15 bases fit TRBD2. The length of the CDR3 is 14 residues. J gave up 5 bases and V 6 bases, and 1 base lay outside the gene matches. CDR3 loop: CASSGTSGGETQYF. The CDR3 DNA reads TGTGCCAGCAGCGGGACTAGCGGGGGGGAGACCCAGTACTTC.

This clonotype was counted at least ten times. This chain uses TRBV7-9 with TRBJ2-3; 12 bases agree with TRBD1. The CDR3 is 17 amino acids. CDR1 and CDR2 from the germline V gene are SEHNR and FQNEAQ (reference sequence). The trim removed 5 bases at V and 3 bases at J, leaving 9 bases unmatched. Here the CDR3 DNA reads TGTGCCAGCAGCCAAAGGCGGGACAGGGGGCTGACAGATACGCAGTATTTT. It specifies CASSQRRDRGLTDTQYF.

This clonotype was seen only a few times. The V and J genes are TRBV6-1 and TRBJ1-6, with D maybe TRBD1 (6 bases). Deletions cut 5 bases from V and 7 bases from J, with 9 bases between. This CDR3 spans 13 amino acids. Germline CDR1 MNHNS, CDR2 SASEGT. For the CDR3, the DNA is TGTGCCAGCAGTAGGGACAACAATTCACCCCTCCACTTT. This sequence encodes CASSRDNNSPLHF.

This clonotype was seen at least ten times. The V call is TRBV30, the J call TRBJ2-3; 8 bases map to TRBD1. This CDR3 has 14 amino acids. J was trimmed by 3 bases and V by 0 bases; bases with no gene match: 2. CDR1 is GTSNPN and CDR2 is SVGIG in the germline V gene (reference sequence). CDR3 sequence: CAWSVQGGTDTQYF. The CDR3 region has the DNA TGTGCCTGGAGTGTACAGGGGGGTACAGATACGCAGTATTTT.

The rearrangement links TRBV6-5 to TRBJ1-1; TRBD1 matches 7 bases. Germline V gene sequence: CDR1 MNHEY, CDR2 SVGAGI. The CDR3 is made up of 17 amino acids. V lost 0 bases and J lost 3; bases outside the gene matches: 10. The chain's CDR3 is CASSYSTGSSTYTEAFF. CDR3 coding DNA: TGTGCCAGCAGTTACTCGACAGGGAGCTCTACGTACACTGAAGCTTTCTTT.

CDR3 nucleotide sequence: TGTGCCAGCGGACTGAACTTAGAGGCTAACTATGGCTACACCTTC. This sequence encodes CASGLNLEANYGYTF. This chain uses TRBV9 with TRBJ1-2; D unresolved. The CDR3 spans 15 residues. The V end was cut by 7 bases, the J end by 0 bases, with 16 bases between. Germline assignment: CDR1 SGDLS and CDR2 YYNGEE. The variable domain in full, with the rest retrieved from reference TRBV9 and TRBJ1-2, is DSGVTQTPKHLITATGQRVTLRCSPRSGDLSVYWYQQSLDQGLQFLIQYYNGEERAKGNILERFSAQQFPDLHSELNLSSLELGDSALYFCASGLNLEANYGYTFGSGTRLTVV.

This clonotype was seen a handful of times. The junction departs from germline at one end; a sequencing error may be responsible. The chain links TRBV7-8 to TRBJ2-7; a weak D match, TRBD1 (7 bases). Germline CDR1 SGHVS, CDR2 FQNEAQ. The CDR3 is made up of 15 amino acids. This chain's CDR3 is CANSQGGGAPYEQYF. The CDR3 nucleotides read TGTGCCAACAGCCAAGGGGGCGGGGCCCCCTACGAGCAGTACTTC.

In this sample, this clonotype turned up many times. The rearrangement uses TRBV5-1 and TRBJ1-1, with TRBD1 as a possible D gene (6 bases). The CDR3 length is 15 residues. Germline lookup yields CDR1 SGHRS and CDR2 YFSETQ. The V and J ends lost 4 bases and 3 bases respectively, with 16 bases between them. This chain's CDR3 is CASSQKQGSDTEAFF. CDR3 DNA sequence: TGCGCCAGCAGCCAGAAACAGGGATCGGACACTGAAGCTTTCTTT. The complete variable domain, with remaining parts taken from reference TRBV5-1 and TRBJ1-1, reads KAGVTQTPRYLIKTRGQQVTLSCSPISGHRSVSWYQQTPGQGLQFLFEYFSETQRNKGNFPGRFSGRQFSNSRSEMNVSTLELGDSALYLCASSQKQGSDTEAFFGQGTRLTVV.

The chain links TRBV7-9 to TRBJ2-7; 8 nucleotides agree with TRBD2. Germline lookup yields CDR1 SEHNR and CDR2 FQNEAQ (reference sequence). This CDR3 has 15 amino acids. The V gene end was trimmed by 5 bases and the J gene end by 0 bases; junction bases not matched to a gene: 6. The CDR3 DNA reads as TGTGCCAGCAGCGCTACTAGCGGTGACTCCTACGAGCAGTACTTC. Translation: CASSATSGDSYEQYF.

The chain employs TRBV24-1 and TRBJ2-5; the D call may be TRBD1 or TRBD2 (5 bases each). Looked up from germline, CDR1 is KGHDR and CDR2 is SFDVKD. Trimming stripped 4 bases from V and 3 bases from J, with 14 bases between. The CDR3 extends over 15 amino acids. The CDR3: CATSEEGTAKETQYF. In nucleotides, the CDR3 is TGTGCCACCAGTGAGGAAGGGACGGCGAAAGAGACCCAGTACTTC.

The table lists this clonotype with many counts. The V call is TRBV3-1, the J call TRBJ2-4; no definite D call. The CDR3 spans 15 residues. Germline V CDR1 and CDR2: LGHDT, YNNKEL (reference sequence). Trimming removed 1 base at V and 0 bases at J, with 7 bases between. The CDR3 loop reads CASSQGTVAKNIQYF. CDR3 bases: TGTGCCAGCAGCCAAGGAACAGTAGCCAAAAACATTCAGTACTTC.

This clonotype has a handful of counts. The chain couples TRBV5-1 to TRBJ1-6; D remains ambiguous. This CDR3 comprises 13 residues. V lost 5 bases to trimming and J lost 7 bases, with 10 bases between them. Germline assignment: CDR1 SGHRS and CDR2 YFSETQ. The CDR3 reads CASRVTANSPLHF. In DNA form, the CDR3 reads TGCGCCAGCAGGGTTACAGCAAATTCACCCCTCCACTTT.

The chain links TRBV6-1 to TRBJ2-3; D is perhaps TRBD2 (5 bases). The ends were cut back, 6 bases at V and 2 bases at J, with 12 bases in the middle. Per the germline V gene, CDR1 is MNHNS and CDR2 is SASEGT. CDR3 length: 14 residues. CDR3 nucleotide sequence: TGTGCCAGCAGGAGGGAAGGTTACACAGATACGCAGTATTTT. Residues: CASRREGYTDTQYF.

This clonotype was detected a few times. CDR3 sequence: CASSPTRRSGAEKLFF. The DNA for the CDR3 is TGTGCCAGCAGCCCGACACGCAGGTCAGGGGCTGAAAAACTGTTTTTT. This sequence joins TRBV7-6 and TRBJ1-4; D is perhaps TRBD1 (6 bases). Germline loops: CDR1 SGHVS, CDR2 FNYEAQ. The CDR3 length is 16 residues. The V end lost 5 bases, the J end lost 7 bases, and 20 bases lay between the germline ends.

The rearrangement links TRBV19 to TRBJ2-2, with TRBD1 as a possible D gene (6 bases). This CDR3 comprises 14 residues. The V gene lost 7 bases and the J gene lost 4 bases, with 13 bases spanning the gap. Germline V lookup: CDR1 LNHDA, CDR2 SQIVND (reference sequence). CDR3 bases: TGTGCCAGTACAACACAGGGATCCACCGGGGAGCTGTTTTTT. Protein sequence: CASTTQGSTGELFF.

This clonotype was seen many times. The CDR3, as DNA: TGTGCCAGCAGGCGACTAGCGGGGGATTCCTACAATGAGCAGTTCTTC. Amino acids: CASRRLAGDSYNEQFF. The chain recombines TRBV2 with TRBJ2-1; 12 positions match TRBD2. The CDR3 is made up of 16 amino acids. Germline CDR1 reads SNHLY; CDR2 reads FYNNEI. V lost 6 bases to trimming and J lost 1 base; unmatched junction nucleotides: 4. The full variable domain, with the rest looked up from reference TRBV2 and TRBJ2-1, is EPEVTQTPSHQVTQMGQEVILRCVPISNHLYFYWYRQILGQKVEFLVSFYNNEISEKSEIFDDQFSVERPDGSNFTLKIRSTKLEDSAMYFCASRRLAGDSYNEQFFGPGTRLTVL.

Many counts were recorded for this clonotype. The V gene is TRBV18, the J gene TRBJ1-2; D is ambiguous. The germline gives CDR1 KGHSH, CDR2 LQKENI. With 6 bases removed from V and 0 bases from J, the gap between germline ends came to 11 bases. The CDR3 is made up of 14 amino acids. CDR3: CASSQRGANYGYTF. Here the CDR3 DNA reads TGTGCCAGCTCCCAGCGGGGAGCTAACTATGGCTACACCTTC.

The chain couples TRBV5-6 to TRBJ1-3; no firm D call. This CDR3 has 17 residues. Germline V CDR1 and CDR2: SGHDT, YYEEEE. Trimming pared 4 bases from V and 4 bases from J, leaving 21 bases between. The CDR3 DNA is TGTGCCAGCAGCCCGGGGAGGAGGAATACTTTAGGAAACACCATATATTTT. It encodes CASSPGRRNTLGNTIYF. Full variable domain (remainder filled in from reference TRBV5-6 and TRBJ1-3): DAGVTQSPTHLIKTRGQQVTLRCSPKSGHDTVSWYQQALGQGPQFIFQYYEEEERQRGNFPDRFSGHQFPNYSSELNVNALLLGDSALYLCASSPGRRNTLGNTIYFGEGSWLTVV.

There are a few counts of this clonotype. The V gene is TRBV5-1, the J gene TRBJ1-6; the D gene is possibly TRBD1 (5 bases). V was pared by 2 bases and J by 3 bases, with 9 bases between. This CDR3 is 15 amino acids long. Per the germline V gene, CDR1 is SGHRS and CDR2 is YFSETQ. The CDR3 DNA sequence: TGCGCCAGCAGCTTTAACCAGGGCTATAATTCACCCCTCCACTTT. Its protein is CASSFNQGYNSPLHF.

The gene calls are TRBV2 and TRBJ1-2; D is uncertain. Trimming removed 7 bases at V and 2 bases at J, with 11 bases between. Germline V gives CDR1 SNHLY, CDR2 FYNNEI. This CDR3 has 13 residues. The CDR3 DNA sequence: TGTGCCAGCAAGGAACTCACCAACTATGGCTACACCTTC. Amino acid sequence: CASKELTNYGYTF.